This is a list of T cell receptor beta chains from one sample in a study of blood T cells in healthy people across ages. MiXCR, applied by TCRdb to the 5' RACE reads, yields one record per CDR3 protein. The table has around 900,000 distinct CDR3 sequences, roughly 51% seen once. The sequenced sample consisted of blood. These TCRs come from a woman aged 55-70 years in good health. The conserved cysteine and the conserved F or W are not part of the CDR3 here. Each record gives: V gene, CDR3 protein.

TRBV6-6 | ASTPKGRGYT
TRBV7-2 | ASSFGRGQAGGTQY
TRBV30 | AWSLYNEQF
TRBV27 | ASSYTGTLNEKLF
TRBV4-3 | ASSQDILGFSANEKLF
TRBV27 | ASSSPPSTVYQPQH
TRBV20-1 | SARLGSETQY
TRBV20-1 | SATGRDNEQF
TRBV9 | ASTKGGSADTQY
TRBV7-2 | ASKRSRTESYEQY
TRBV7-9 | ASSLVSIYNEQF
TRBV27 | ASSFRGIRGETQY
TRBV5-4 | ASSLARTGAKETQY
TRBV24-1 | AVGEPNYGYT
TRBV20-1 | SARGGEGSYEQY
TRBV20-1 | SAQKGLAGGLYNEQF
TRBV12-3/TRBV12-4 | ASSLTGQLYGYT
TRBV29-1 | SVEAQRSTDTQY
TRBV12-3/TRBV12-4 | ASRGASIPGQERTSGSDYEQY
TRBV27 | ASTRGREGIYEQY
TRBV4-1 | ASSRRPQETQY
TRBV29-1 | SVGQGIGELF
TRBV6-2/TRBV6-3 | ASNRGGTSYEQY
TRBV13 | ASSLVSGWDRGDNEQF
TRBV20-1 | SALQGWPVTNEQF
TRBV20-1 | SARGASLTYNEQF
TRBV7-2 | ASSLLGGTQETQY
TRBV5-6 | ASSLRGVLIYGYT
TRBV11-2 | ASSLGGWGLDNEQF